Here is one TCR beta chain with its context. This sample was taken from a study of OX40 agonist ivuxolimab in advanced cancers. V shed 3 bases, J shed 8 bases, and the junction held 7 bases outside the gene matches. Germline CDR1 reads SGDLS; CDR2 reads YYNGEE. The CDR3 has 15 residues. TCRdb's copy holds only in-frame clones and misses some; the assay was immunoSEQ multiplex PCR. The table includes around 74,000 clones, about 80% detected once. Sequencing used CD4+ or CD8+ T cells sorted from blood, obtained in a trial of the OX40 agonist ivuxolimab. The receptor comes from an adult with an advanced solid tumor such as melanoma, head and neck, liver or kidney cancer. The chain combines TRBV9 with TRBJ2-1, with 11 bases aligning to TRBD1. The CDR3 DNA reads TGTGCCAGCAGCGCGGGACAGGGGGGCCTCCATGAGCAGTTCTTC. This gives the protein CASSAGQGGLHEQFF.